A single sample is the source of the 16 T cell receptor beta chains below, sequenced in a study of blood T cell repertoires in COVID-19 (dated by TCRdb to the early 2020s). Library prep was done by the immunoSEQ multiplex PCR assay. TCRdb obtained this table from immuneACCESS and retained in-frame rearrangements with V and J assigned. These tables miss some clones; where compared with another copy, unresolved V genes account for less than half of the shortfall, and the remainder is unexplained. In all, the sample holds about 39,000 clones, and about 85% of those were seen once. 20% to 25% of the sample comes from the top ten. The sample taken for sequencing was peripheral blood. These receptors were collected from a man in his 60s with acute or convalescent COVID-19.

The V and J genes are TRBV7-2 and TRBJ1-1; 8 bases are shared with TRBD1. CDR3 length: 16 residues. Germline V gene data show CDR1 as SGHTA and CDR2 as FQGNSA. V lost 7 bases and J lost 1; bases outside the gene matches: 11. CDR3 sequence: CASNQRTGFRNTEAFF. As DNA, the CDR3 is TGTGCCAGCAACCAACGGACAGGGTTTAGGAACACTGAAGCTTTCTTT.

The V call is TRBV28, the J call TRBJ2-2; D remains ambiguous. Germline CDR1 is MDHEN and CDR2 is SYDVKM. CDR3 length: 16 residues. Trimming took 6 bases from V and 2 from J, leaving 16 bases between them. In DNA, the CDR3 is TGTGCCAGCAGCTTGGGCCGACAAACCAACACCGGGGAGCTGTTTTTT. It translates to CASSLGRQTNTGELFF.

The rearrangement uses TRBV7-6 and TRBJ2-5; D perhaps matches TRBD2 (5 bases). The CDR3 contains 14 residues. The germline CDR1 and CDR2 sequences are SGHVS and FNYEAQ. V was cut by 1 base and J by 5 bases, with 11 bases left in between. CDR3 in DNA: TGTGCCAGCAGCTTAGTGGTGGGAGAGGAGACCCAGTACTTC. This codes for CASSLVVGEETQYF.

The V gene is TRBV19, the J gene TRBJ1-5, with TRBD1 matching 10 bases. J was trimmed by 4 bases and V by 3 bases; bases with no gene match: 6. CDR3 length equals 16 residues. Germline V CDR1 and CDR2: LNHDA, SQIVND (reference sequence). The CDR3 here is CASSMRDRGKNQPQHF. The CDR3 bases are TGTGCCAGTAGTATGCGGGACAGGGGAAAGAATCAGCCCCAGCATTTT.

Here the CDR3 reads CASSPPRLAFGGELFF. DNA of the CDR3: TGTGCCAGCTCACCACCGCGACTAGCGTTTGGCGGGGAGCTGTTTTTT. The rearrangement joins TRBV18 to TRBJ2-2; 8 bases map to TRBD2. This CDR3 is 16 amino acids long. The V gene end was trimmed by 0 bases and the J gene end by 7 bases; junction bases not matched to a gene: 7. From germline, CDR1 is KGHSH and CDR2 LQKENI.

The chain uses TRBV10-3 and TRBJ2-1, with a possible D match to TRBD1 (5 bases). This CDR3 spans 13 amino acids. Deletions cut 2 bases from V and 7 bases from J, with 9 bases between. Germline CDR1 reads ENHRY; CDR2 reads SYGVKD. The CDR3 loop reads CAISERGQNEQFF. The CDR3 DNA sequence: TGTGCCATCAGTGAGAGGGGCCAGAATGAGCAGTTCTTC.

This chain connects TRBV5-4 to TRBJ2-5, with TRBD2 matching over 11 bases. The junction had 6 bases not matched to a gene; V was cut back by 4 bases and J by 4 bases. The CDR3 length is 15 residues. Per germline, CDR1 SGHNT and CDR2 YYREEE (reference sequence). DNA for the CDR3: TGTGCCAGCAGCCTTACTAGCGGGAGTCGAGAGACCCAGTACTTC. As protein: CASSLTSGSRETQYF.

The rearrangement links TRBV28 to TRBJ1-2, with 12 bases fitting TRBD1. The germline gives CDR1 MDHEN, CDR2 SYDVKM. This CDR3 is built from 17 residues. The V gene end was trimmed by 3 bases and the J gene end by 6 bases; junction bases not matched to a gene: 11. CDR3 sequence (DNA): TGTGCCAGCAGTTTCCCTAGGGGACAGGGGGCAAGGGATGGCTACACCTTC. It yields the protein CASSFPRGQGARDGYTF.

V is TRBV7-8 and J is TRBJ1-5; perhaps TRBD1 as D (5 bases). Trimming took 5 bases from V and 6 from J, leaving 17 bases between them. Germline values: CDR1 SGHVS, CDR2 FQNEAQ. The CDR3 consists of 15 residues. CDR3 DNA sequence: TGTGCCAGCAGCCCTCGTTGGGGGGAGAGTCAGCCCCAGCATTTT. Amino acids: CASSPRWGESQPQHF.

This clone showed up just a few times. The genes are TRBV9 and TRBJ1-1, with D perhaps TRBD1 (5 bases). This CDR3 is built from 14 residues. V was cut by 2 bases and J by 4 bases, with 12 bases left in between. Looked up from germline, CDR1 is SGDLS and CDR2 is YYNGEE. The CDR3 sequence: CASSVTGVGTEAFF. CDR3 sequence (DNA): TGTGCCAGCAGCGTTACGGGGGTAGGCACTGAAGCTTTCTTT. Full variable domain (outside the CDR3, taken from reference TRBV9 and TRBJ1-1): DSGVTQTPKHLITATGQRVTLRCSPRSGDLSVYWYQQSLDQGLQFLIQYYNGEERAKGNILERFSAQQFPDLHSELNLSSLELGDSALYFCASSVTGVGTEAFFGQGTRLTVV.

In its sample, this clone was seen once. This chain uses TRBV3-1 (or the pseudogene TRBV3-2) with TRBJ2-5; D call uncertain. The CDR3 length is 13 residues. With 4 bases removed from V and 5 bases from J, the gap between germline ends came to 11 bases. In germline, CDR1 is LGHDT, CDR2 YNNKEL (reference sequence). The CDR3 coding sequence is TGTGCCAGCAGCCTCGGGTTTCTCGAGACCCAGTACTTC. As protein: CASSLGFLETQYF.

This chain uses TRBV2 with TRBJ2-1; 9 bases line up with TRBD1. In germline, CDR1 is SNHLY, CDR2 FYNNEI. V was clipped by 4 bases and J by 8 bases; unmatched bases: 6. This CDR3 has 14 residues. Here the CDR3 reads CASSGKDRGHEQFF. The CDR3 nucleotides are TGTGCCAGCAGTGGGAAGGACAGGGGCCATGAGCAGTTCTTC.

J is TRBJ2-3 and V is TRBV14, with TRBD1 as a possible D gene (6 bases). The germline V gene has CDR1 SGHDN and CDR2 FVKESK. The CDR3 length is 15 residues. V lost 2 bases to trimming and J lost 4 bases, with 13 bases between them. The CDR3 sequence is CASSQQTGLADTQYF. CDR3 in DNA: TGTGCCAGCAGCCAACAAACAGGGTTAGCAGATACGCAGTATTTT.

The CDR3 spells CAISVGAMNTEAFF. DNA for the CDR3: TGTGCCATCAGTGTGGGGGCCATGAACACTGAAGCTTTCTTT. This rearrangement joins TRBV10-3 to TRBJ1-1; maybe TRBD1 (6 bases). This CDR3 spans 14 amino acids. V was trimmed by 4 bases and J by 0 bases, leaving 9 bases between them. Germline values: CDR1 ENHRY, CDR2 SYGVKD.

V is TRBV11-2 and J is TRBJ1-1; 7 bases agree with TRBD1. The CDR3 loop spans 13 amino acids. The ends lost 5 bases at V and 6 bases at J; junction bases unmatched: 6. The germline CDR1 and CDR2 sequences are SGHAT and FQNNGV. The CDR3 nucleotides read TGTGCCAGCAGCCATCAGGGGGGCCCTGAAGCTTTCTTT. It encodes CASSHQGGPEAFF.

In DNA form, the CDR3 reads TGTGCCAGCCGGGTACAAAACATTCAGTACTTC. This encodes CASRVQNIQYF. J is TRBJ2-4 and V is TRBV28; no definite D call. V gave up 8 bases and J gave up 5 bases, with 7 bases separating them. The CDR3 covers 11 residues. Per germline, CDR1 MDHEN and CDR2 SYDVKM.